The 17 T cell receptor beta chains below come from one sample, sequenced in a study of shared T cell receptors in the human thymus. Some clones are missing from TCRdb's copy, which holds only in-frame ones; the method was immunoSEQ multiplex PCR. The data show about 540,000 clones, 75% to 80% seen once. The data also belong to a second study, concerning human thymus T cells.

Material: thymocytes. The source of these receptors is a boy less than two years old with a congenital heart defect.

This clone was seen once. This chain uses TRBV27 with TRBJ2-2, with D possibly matching TRBD2 (6 bases). Per germline, CDR1 MNHEY and CDR2 SMNVEV (reference sequence). CDR3 length: 17 residues. Trimming removed 6 bases at V and 2 bases at J, with 19 bases between. CDR3 loop: CASREGIAEVNTGELFF. The CDR3 bases are TGTGCCAGCAGGGAAGGGATAGCGGAGGTTAACACCGGGGAGCTGTTTTTT.

This clone was observed a few times. The chain links TRBV27 to TRBJ2-7; 8 bases map to TRBD2. Germline V gene sequence: CDR1 MNHEY, CDR2 SMNVEV (reference sequence). The J segment lost 4 bases and the V segment lost 6 bases, leaving 11 bases of the junction unmatched. CDR3 length equals 15 residues. The CDR3 nucleotides are TGTGCCAGCAGCCCCCGGGGACTAGAGAGATACGAGCAGTACTTC. It codes for CASSPRGLERYEQYF.

This clone turned up a few times. The V and J genes are TRBV19 and TRBJ1-3; D remains ambiguous. The CDR3 has 15 residues. V was cut by 8 bases and J by 4 bases, with 18 bases left in between. Germline V CDR1 and CDR2: LNHDA, SQIVND (reference sequence). As DNA, the CDR3 is TGTGCCAGTCGTTTGAGCCGGGGAACGGGAAACACCATATATTTT. This codes for CASRLSRGTGNTIYF.

The chain combines TRBV11-1 with TRBJ2-3; tentative D call: TRBD1 (6 bases). Trimming took off 9 bases at V and 2 bases at J, with 18 bases between the two ends. The CDR3 consists of 15 residues. CDR1 and CDR2 (germline): SGHAT, FQDESV (reference sequence). The CDR3 coding sequence is TGTGCCAGTCGTAGGAAGGACAGAAACACAGATACGCAGTATTTT. Translated, it gives CASRRKDRNTDTQYF.

The chain employs TRBV6-5 and TRBJ2-1; TRBD2 aligns across 12 bases. The CDR3 sequence is 15 residues long. CDR1 and CDR2 (germline): MNHEY, SVGAGI. V trimming: 5 bases; J trimming: 5 bases; junction bases outside the gene matches: 4. CDR3: CASSASGRADNEQFF. CDR3 coding DNA: TGTGCCAGCAGTGCTAGCGGGAGGGCCGACAATGAGCAGTTCTTC.

This clone appeared a few times. This chain uses TRBV7-9 with TRBJ2-2; tentative D call: TRBD2 (6 bases). The CDR3 is made up of 18 amino acids. Germline V CDR1 and CDR2: SEHNR, FQNEAQ (reference sequence). Trimming cost V 1 base and J 1 base, with 16 bases left between them. CDR3 nucleotide sequence: TGTGCCAGCAGCTTAGAAAAGGGTCGGCGGGAGAACACCGGGGAGCTGTTTTTT. This translates into CASSLEKGRRENTGELFF.

This clone was observed a few times. This chain uses TRBV30 with TRBJ2-2; 9 bases line up with TRBD1. CDR3 size: 16 residues. CDR1 and CDR2 from the germline V gene are GTSNPN and SVGIG (reference sequence). Germline trimming cut 4 bases from V and 6 bases from J; bases unmatched to any gene: 12. Written as DNA, the CDR3 is TGTGCCTGGACTACAGGGGGCGAACGTTTCGCCGGGGAGCTGTTTTTT. Encoded protein: CAWTTGGERFAGELFF.

The chain is built from TRBV21-1 and TRBJ2-7; TRBD2 reflects the table's D call only, with no check against the DNA. TRBV21-1 is designated a pseudogene. CDR3 size: 14 residues. The CDR3 sequence: CASLLAGSAYEQYF. The CDR3 DNA sequence: TGTGCCAGCCTACTAGCGGGATCGGCCTACGAGCAGTACTTC.

V is TRBV5-4 and J is TRBJ2-1; D may be TRBD2 (6 bases). Germline V gives CDR1 SGHNT, CDR2 YYREEE (reference sequence). V was pared by 7 bases and J by 3 bases, with 17 bases between. This CDR3 has 15 residues. The CDR3: CASRPERLDYNEQFF. The CDR3, as DNA: TGTGCCAGCCGCCCTGAGCGACTAGACTACAATGAGCAGTTCTTC.

This chain links TRBV7-9 with TRBJ2-3; D unclear. Germline CDR1 is SEHNR and CDR2 is FQNEAQ (reference sequence). The CDR3 is 16 amino acids. V shed 5 bases and J shed 0 bases, with 15 bases lying between them. In DNA, the CDR3 is TGTGCCAGCAGCCCCCTTGGGCAGGCTAGCACAGATACGCAGTATTTT. This sequence encodes CASSPLGQASTDTQYF.

The chain carries TRBV2 and TRBJ1-5, with D hard to call. From germline, CDR1 is SNHLY and CDR2 FYNNEI. Trimming stripped 6 bases from V and 0 bases from J, with 6 bases between. This CDR3 contains 13 residues. The CDR3 bases are TGTGCCAGCAGAGAGGATAGCAATCAGCCCCAGCATTTT. Its protein product is CASREDSNQPQHF.

V and J are TRBV5-1 and TRBJ2-1; a possible D gene is TRBD2 (5 bases). The CDR3 has 17 amino acids. Germline values: CDR1 SGHRS, CDR2 YFSETQ. V was cut by 4 bases and J by 0 bases, with 17 bases left in between. The CDR3 nucleotides read TGCGCCAGCAGCACTCTTTCACTAGGTCCCTCCTACAATGAGCAGTTCTTC. It codes for CASSTLSLGPSYNEQFF.

This sequence joins TRBV27 and TRBJ2-7; D is unclear. V dropped 6 bases and J dropped 5 bases, with 20 bases sitting between them. The CDR3 runs 15 residues. CDR1 MNHEY and CDR2 SMNVEV come from the germline V gene (reference sequence). CDR3 sequence (DNA): TGTGCCAGCAGCCTCCGCAGATTCCCCTTGGACGAGCAGTACTTC. Its translation: CASSLRRFPLDEQYF.

The V and J genes are TRBV6-5 and TRBJ2-7; 13 nucleotides align to TRBD2. The CDR3 runs 14 residues. Germline CDR1 MNHEY, CDR2 SVGAGI. V shed 5 bases, J shed 5 bases, and the junction held 3 bases outside the gene matches. The CDR3 nucleotides are TGTGCCAGCAGTACTAGCGGGGGGGACCACGAGCAGTACTTC. This gives the protein CASSTSGGDHEQYF.

This rearrangement joins TRBV6-5 to TRBJ1-1; TRBD1 matches at 9 bases. The trim removed 6 bases at V and 4 bases at J, leaving 9 bases unmatched. Germline CDR1 MNHEY, CDR2 SVGAGI. The CDR3 has 15 amino acids. In nucleotides, the CDR3 is TGTGCCAGCAGCGGACAGGGGAGGAAGAGCACTGAAGCTTTCTTT. Amino acid sequence: CASSGQGRKSTEAFF.

V is TRBV30 and J is TRBJ1-5; unclear D gene. The length of the CDR3 is 13 residues. Trimming took 5 bases from V and 2 from J, leaving 10 bases between them. Germline V gene lookup returns CDR1 GTSNPN and CDR2 SVGIG (reference sequence). The CDR3 nucleotides are TGTGCCTGGGATGTCGGGGGCAATCAGCCCCAGCATTTT. Translating gives CAWDVGGNQPQHF.

Points on this clone: This sample includes further DNA sequences coding for the same CDR3. The chain couples TRBV5-1 to TRBJ2-3; the match to TRBD2 covers 9 bases. This CDR3 is 14 amino acids long. V was clipped by 4 bases and J by 2 bases; unmatched bases: 2. Germline assignment: CDR1 SGHRS and CDR2 YFSETQ. CDR3 nucleotide sequence: TGCGCCAGCAGCCCGGGACTAGCCACAGATACGCAGTATTTT. Amino acids: CASSPGLATDTQYF.